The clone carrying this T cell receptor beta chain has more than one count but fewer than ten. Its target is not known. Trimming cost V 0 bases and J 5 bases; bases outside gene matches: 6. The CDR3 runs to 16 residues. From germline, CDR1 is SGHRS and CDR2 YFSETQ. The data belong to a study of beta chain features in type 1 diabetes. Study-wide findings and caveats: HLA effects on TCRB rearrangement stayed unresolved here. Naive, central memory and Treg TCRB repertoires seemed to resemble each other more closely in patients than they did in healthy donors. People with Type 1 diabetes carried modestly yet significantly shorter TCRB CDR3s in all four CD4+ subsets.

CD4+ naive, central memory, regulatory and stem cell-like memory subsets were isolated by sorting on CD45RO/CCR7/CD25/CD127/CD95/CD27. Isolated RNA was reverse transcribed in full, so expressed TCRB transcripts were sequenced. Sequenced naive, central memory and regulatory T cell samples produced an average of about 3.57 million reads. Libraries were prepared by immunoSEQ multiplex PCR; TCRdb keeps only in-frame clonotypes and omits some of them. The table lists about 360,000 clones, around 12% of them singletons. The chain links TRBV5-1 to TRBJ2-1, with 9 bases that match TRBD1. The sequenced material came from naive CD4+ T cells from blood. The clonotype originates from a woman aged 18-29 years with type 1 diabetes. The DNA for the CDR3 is TGCGCCAGCAGCTTGGAAGGACAGGGGTCTAACAATGAGCAGTTCTTC. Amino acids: CASSLEGQGSNNEQFF.